These 20 T cell receptor beta chains came from one sample sequenced in a study of blood T cell repertoires in COVID-19. TCRdb's table, derived via immunoSEQ multiplex PCR, lists solely in-frame clones and lacks some. The data contain about 95,000 clones, more than 80% of them singletons. Sequences were obtained from peripheral blood. Receptor source: a human donor in a cohort sampled during active COVID-19.

This chain connects TRBV18 to TRBJ2-3; TRBD2 aligns across 10 bases. The CDR3 length is 22 residues. The trim removed 0 bases at V and 1 base at J, leaving 19 bases unmatched. Germline assignment: CDR1 KGHSH and CDR2 LQKENI. The CDR3 loop is CASSPPRFNRGSSGSGTDTQYF. DNA of the CDR3: TGTGCCAGCTCACCACCGAGGTTTAACAGGGGCTCTAGCGGGAGTGGCACAGATACGCAGTATTTT.

This clone showed up just a few times. The chain is built from TRBV9 and TRBJ1-2; TRBD1 matches at 9 bases. The junction had 7 bases not matched to a gene; V was cut back by 4 bases and J by 3 bases. The germline CDR1 and CDR2 sequences are SGDLS and YYNGEE. The CDR3 is 15 residues long. CDR3 sequence reads: CASSPRQGGDYGYTF. CDR3 bases: TGTGCCAGCAGCCCTCGACAGGGGGGAGACTATGGCTACACCTTC.

V and J are TRBV9 and TRBJ1-3, with D uncertain. The CDR3 loop spans 16 amino acids. V was clipped by 0 bases and J by 1 base, with 11 bases between them. CDR1 is SGDLS, CDR2 YYNGEE, per germline. CDR3: CASSVVPGNSGNTIYF. CDR3 coding DNA: TGTGCCAGCAGCGTAGTTCCGGGGAATTCTGGAAACACCATATATTTT.

The gene calls are TRBV2 and TRBJ2-3, with D possibly matching TRBD2 (5 bases). The CDR3 consists of 15 residues. Germline V CDR1 and CDR2: SNHLY, FYNNEI. The V end lost 2 bases, the J end lost 4 bases, and 13 bases lay between the germline ends. In DNA form, the CDR3 reads TGTGCCAGCAGTGAAACCCGTCAGGAGGCAGATACGCAGTATTTT. Its protein is CASSETRQEADTQYF.

The chain carries TRBV6-5 and TRBJ1-1; 8 nucleotides agree with TRBD1. Looked up from germline, CDR1 is MNHEY and CDR2 is SVGAGI. The CDR3 spans 13 residues. The V segment lost 5 bases and the J segment 4 bases; nucleotides outside the gene matches: 3. The CDR3 nucleotides read TGTGCCAGCAGTCCTCAGGGGGCCACTGAAGCTTTCTTT. The encoded protein is CASSPQGATEAFF.

V usage is TRBV29-1 and J usage is TRBJ2-6, with D perhaps TRBD2 (5 bases). V lost 1 base and J lost 4, with 8 bases in between. The CDR3 has 14 residues. Per germline, CDR1 SQVTM and CDR2 ANQGSEA. The CDR3 nucleotides read TGCAGCGTTGAAGGTGGGAGCGGGGCCAACGTCCTGACTTTC. Its translation is CSVEGGSGANVLTF.

The chain uses TRBV5-1 and TRBJ2-6; D gene ambiguous. V was clipped by 0 bases and J by 1 base, with 11 bases between them. The CDR3 is made up of 17 amino acids. CDR1 and CDR2 from the germline V gene are SGHRS and YFSETQ. The CDR3 region has the DNA TGCGCCAGCAGCTTGGGGTTCAGTGTATCTGGGGCCAACGTCCTGACTTTC. Translating it yields CASSLGFSVSGANVLTF.

The chain couples TRBV4-3 to TRBJ2-1; 7 bases align to TRBD1. The V gene's germline CDR1 is LGHNA and CDR2 YSLEER. V gave up 4 bases and J gave up 8 bases; unmatched junction bases: 14. The CDR3 is made up of 16 amino acids. CDR3 region: CASSRATGTGADEQFF. The CDR3 bases are TGCGCCAGCAGCCGGGCGACAGGGACGGGTGCCGATGAGCAGTTCTTC.

The chain couples TRBV10-3 to TRBJ1-2; 10 positions match TRBD1. V was pared by 3 bases and J by 3 bases, with 4 bases of the junction left unmatched. In germline, CDR1 is ENHRY, CDR2 SYGVKD. This CDR3 contains 15 residues. The CDR3 spells CAISERTGGDYGYTF. The CDR3, as DNA: TGTGCCATCAGTGAACGGACAGGGGGGGACTATGGCTACACCTTC.

The V call is TRBV5-4, the J call TRBJ2-5; 8 bases are a match to TRBD2. Germline V gene sequence: CDR1 SGHNT, CDR2 YYREEE (reference sequence). V lost 7 bases, J lost 3 bases, and 5 bases stayed unmatched. There are 13 residues in the CDR3. The CDR3 protein is CASALADKETQYF. CDR3 DNA sequence: TGTGCCAGCGCACTAGCGGATAAAGAGACCCAGTACTTC.

The chain joins TRBV5-1 to TRBJ1-4; 8 bases match TRBD1. Germline V gene data show CDR1 as SGHRS and CDR2 as YFSETQ. This CDR3 is 14 amino acids long. Trimming removed 4 bases from V and 6 bases from J; junction bases left unmatched: 5. The CDR3 loop reads CASSAGQAYEKLFF. CDR3 nucleotides: TGCGCCAGCAGCGCGGGACAGGCATATGAAAAACTGTTTTTT.

V is TRBV5-4 and J is TRBJ2-1; 8 bases line up with TRBD2. This CDR3 has 15 amino acids. The germline V gene has CDR1 SGHNT and CDR2 YYREEE (reference sequence). Trimming removed 4 bases from V and 0 bases from J; junction bases left unmatched: 3. CDR3 protein: CASSRTSNSYNEQFF. DNA of the CDR3: TGTGCCAGCAGCCGGACTAGCAACTCCTACAATGAGCAGTTCTTC.

The DNA of the CDR3 is TGTGCCAGCAGTCTCCAGACGAGGGTTTCCGGGGAGCTGTTTTTT. Translating it yields CASSLQTRVSGELFF. The J gene is TRBJ2-2, the V gene TRBV27, with D tentatively TRBD2 (5 bases). This CDR3 has 15 residues. The germline V and J ends were trimmed by 5 bases and 6 bases, with 16 bases remaining between them. Germline assignment: CDR1 MNHEY and CDR2 SMNVEV (reference sequence).

This chain joins TRBV3-1 (or the pseudogene TRBV3-2) and TRBJ2-3; D is unclear. V dropped 8 bases and J dropped 0 bases, with 6 bases sitting between them. This CDR3 spans 12 amino acids. CDR1 LGHDT and CDR2 YNNKEL come from the germline V gene (reference sequence). CDR3 coding DNA: TGTGCCAGCTCGACTAGCACAGATACGCAGTATTTT. It encodes CASSTSTDTQYF.

On this clone: Relative to the germline gene, one junction end is altered; a read error may explain this. The chain recombines TRBV7-7 with TRBJ2-7, with 7 positions matching TRBD2. Germline lookup yields CDR1 SSHAT and CDR2 FNYEAQ (reference sequence). The CDR3 runs 16 residues. CDR3 amino acids: CASSPGGHLHSYEQYF. CDR3 DNA: TGTGCTAGCAGTCCGGGAGGTCACCTTCATTCCTACGAGCAGTACTTC.

The chain uses TRBV28 and TRBJ1-5; D may be TRBD1 (5 bases). Per the germline V gene, CDR1 is MDHEN and CDR2 is SYDVKM. Trimming cost V 10 bases and J 3 bases, with 16 bases left between them. This CDR3 is 14 amino acids long. CDR3 amino acids: CATILGGSNQPQHF. The CDR3 bases are TGTGCCACCATCCTTGGGGGGTCCAATCAGCCCCAGCATTTT.

Written as DNA, the CDR3 is TGCGCCAGCAGCTTACAGGGGGACACTGAAGCTTTCTTT. Translated: CASSLQGDTEAFF. The chain couples TRBV5-1 to TRBJ1-1; 8 bases line up with TRBD1. Germline V CDR1 and CDR2: SGHRS, YFSETQ. The J segment lost 3 bases and the V segment lost 2 bases, leaving 0 bases of the junction unmatched. CDR3 length: 13 residues.

V and J are TRBV3-1 (or the pseudogene TRBV3-2) and TRBJ1-1; D might be TRBD1 (6 bases). This CDR3 contains 15 residues. V dropped 1 base and J dropped 1 base, with 10 bases sitting between them. Looked up from germline, CDR1 is LGHDT and CDR2 is YNNKEL (reference sequence). The CDR3 DNA reads TGTGCCAGCAGCCAAGGCACACAGGGGAACACTGAAGCTTTCTTT. Residues: CASSQGTQGNTEAFF.

CDR3 nucleotides: TGTGCCAGCAGCCAAGATGCGGGATTAGAGACCCAGTACTTC. Translating it yields CASSQDAGLETQYF. The chain recombines TRBV3-1 (or the pseudogene TRBV3-2) with TRBJ2-5; tentative D call: TRBD2 (6 bases). CDR1 and CDR2 from the germline V gene are LGHDT and YNNKEL (reference sequence). This CDR3 is built from 14 residues. V was cut by 0 bases and J by 4 bases, with 9 bases left in between.

This clone was observed a handful of times. The chain uses TRBV9 and TRBJ2-2, with 8 bases aligning to TRBD2. Germline assignment: CDR1 SGDLS and CDR2 YYNGEE. After removal of 3 bases from V and 2 bases from J, the junction contained 3 bases not matched to a gene. The CDR3 has 15 residues. CDR3 sequence reads: CASSASGLNTGELFF. CDR3 coding DNA: TGTGCCAGCAGCGCTAGCGGGCTTAACACCGGGGAGCTGTTTTTT.